The count of the clone carrying this T cell receptor (beta chain) is one. The record originates from a study of cytomegalovirus exposure and HLA in healthy donors. The PCR ran on 60 Vbeta and 13 Jbeta primers. Profiling relied on immunoSEQ multiplex PCR, and the TCRdb table lists in-frame clones only, not all of them. In the table there are about 160,000 clones, around 76% of which are singletons. This clonotype was sampled from a female donor in good health and CMV-seronegative. The sample consisted of PBMCs.

CDR3 region: CASSETRTVNNSPLHF. For the CDR3, the DNA is TGTGCCAGCAGTGAGACACGGACAGTTAATAATTCACCCCTCCACTTT. V and J are TRBV2 and TRBJ1-6, with a weak D call TRBD1 (6 bases). This CDR3 contains 16 residues. CDR1 is SNHLY, CDR2 FYNNEI, per germline. V shed 3 bases and J shed 5 bases, with 14 bases lying between them.